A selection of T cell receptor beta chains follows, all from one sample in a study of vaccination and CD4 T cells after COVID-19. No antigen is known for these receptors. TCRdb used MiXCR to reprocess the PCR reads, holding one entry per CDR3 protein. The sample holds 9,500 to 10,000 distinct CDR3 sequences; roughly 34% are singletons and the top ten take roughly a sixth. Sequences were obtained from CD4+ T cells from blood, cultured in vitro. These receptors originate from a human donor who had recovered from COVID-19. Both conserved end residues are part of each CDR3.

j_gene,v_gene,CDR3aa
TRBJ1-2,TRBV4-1,CASSHPGRRITYGYTF
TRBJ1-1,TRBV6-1,CASSPTARQGMNTEAFF
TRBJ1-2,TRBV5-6,CASSLGTANYGYTF
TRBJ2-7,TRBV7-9,CASSLDAAEGFEQYF
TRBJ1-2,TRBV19,CASRPRTLDRIDYGYTF
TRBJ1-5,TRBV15,CATSRDPRVAAQPQHF
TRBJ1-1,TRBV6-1,CASSRVHTEAFF
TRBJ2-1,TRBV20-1,CSVVPGLAVGGNEQFF
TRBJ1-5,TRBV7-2,CASSLMDRGPALNQPQHF
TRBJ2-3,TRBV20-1,CSATRAATTDTQYF
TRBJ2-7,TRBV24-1,CATPAQRAYEQYF
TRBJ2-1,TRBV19,CASSKGQGYNEQFF
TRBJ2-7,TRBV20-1,CSARAGAPREQYF
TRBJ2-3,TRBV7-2,CASSLRVADTQYF
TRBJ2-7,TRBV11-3,CASSASPGGRLDHEQYF
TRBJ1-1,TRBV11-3,CASSFNANTEAFF
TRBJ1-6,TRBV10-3,CAISEKGQGANNSPLHF
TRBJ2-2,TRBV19,CASSIVPNTGELFF
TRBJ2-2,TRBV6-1,CASSPSGGSTGELFF
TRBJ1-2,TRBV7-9,CASSLFPPGQNYGYTF
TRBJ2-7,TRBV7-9,CASSSSGTDFYEQYF
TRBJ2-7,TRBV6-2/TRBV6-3,CVSSYSGLEQYF
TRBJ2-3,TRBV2,CASDLGVDTQYF
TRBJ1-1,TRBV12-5,CASGLGLGFNDEAFF
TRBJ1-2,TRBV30,CAWSPPGGQGVYYGYTF
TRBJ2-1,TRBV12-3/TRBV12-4,CASTLLAGVDEQFF
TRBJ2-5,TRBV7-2,CASRPRGWEETQYF
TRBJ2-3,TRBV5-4,CASSSGTGTTDTQYF
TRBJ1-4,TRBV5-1,CASSSEWGSVEKLFF
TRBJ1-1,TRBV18,CASSGVQDTEAFF
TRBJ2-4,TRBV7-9,CASSLGFSGGGAKNIQYF
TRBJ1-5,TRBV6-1,CATVRDKGYSNQPQHF
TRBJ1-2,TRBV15,CATSRDGAGASYGYTF
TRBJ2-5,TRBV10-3,CAVSTSGRGETQYF
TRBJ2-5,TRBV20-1,CSARANKRGTQETQYF
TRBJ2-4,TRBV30,CAWSRGDLAKNIQYF
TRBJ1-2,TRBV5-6,CASSSTSYGYTF
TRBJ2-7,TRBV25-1,CASSEIGDGQYF
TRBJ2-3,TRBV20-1,CSAKTGLAGNTQYF
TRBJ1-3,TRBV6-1,CASRSTGRGNTIYF
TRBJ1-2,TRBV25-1,CASKGAGRGTNYGYTF
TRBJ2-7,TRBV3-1,CASSRPGHYEQYF
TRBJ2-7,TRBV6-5,CASSYSGWGEQYF
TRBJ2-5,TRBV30,CACKIEVYQETQYF
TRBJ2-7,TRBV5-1,CASSLGGPREEQYF
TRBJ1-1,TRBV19,CASSLPGLNTEAFF
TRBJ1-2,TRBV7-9,CASSPETVYTF
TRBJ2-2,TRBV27,CASSLLGSRFPGQPYMVSGELFF
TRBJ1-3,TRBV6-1,CATWDLGLSGNTIYF
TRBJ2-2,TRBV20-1,CSARRSTGELFF
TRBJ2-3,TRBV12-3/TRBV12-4,CASSFGLAGGGDTQYF